This passage covers 23 T cell receptor beta chains from one sample sequenced in a study of blood T cell repertoires in COVID-19. Generated by immunoSEQ multiplex PCR, the TCRdb table keeps only in-frame clones and is missing some. The sample carries 150,000 or so clones, around 82% recorded once. Sequenced input: PBMCs or T cells enriched from blood (not recorded which). The receptors originated from a man in his forties who had recovered from COVID-19.

This rearrangement joins TRBV7-6 to TRBJ2-2, with 7 bases fitting TRBD1. The length of the CDR3 is 18 residues. The germline V gene encodes CDR1 SGHVS and CDR2 FNYEAQ. V trimming: 4 bases; J trimming: 5 bases; junction bases outside the gene matches: 16. The CDR3: CASSSSGQFLLGTGELFF. CDR3 nucleotide sequence: TGTGCCAGCAGCTCCTCGGGACAGTTCCTTTTGGGGACCGGGGAGCTGTTTTTT.

The chain is built from TRBV30 and TRBJ1-2, with D perhaps TRBD1 (6 bases). V lost 3 bases, J lost 7 bases, and 9 bases lay in between. CDR3 size: 11 residues. The germline CDR1 and CDR2 sequences are GTSNPN and SVGIG (reference sequence). The CDR3 bases are TGTGCCTGGAGCCAGGACAGTGGCTACACCTTC. Its translation: CAWSQDSGYTF.

The chain carries TRBV19 and TRBJ2-1; TRBD2 is a possible D gene (7 bases). The germline V gene has CDR1 LNHDA and CDR2 SQIVND (reference sequence). This CDR3 spans 14 amino acids. Deletions cut 4 bases from V and 5 bases from J, with 12 bases between. The DNA for the CDR3 is TGTGCCAGTAGTAGCGAGGGGGGGAACAATGAGCAGTTCTTC. Protein: CASSSEGGNNEQFF.

This sequence joins TRBV24-1 and TRBJ2-3; D possibly corresponds to TRBD1 (6 bases). Germline V gives CDR1 KGHDR, CDR2 SFDVKD. CDR3 length: 16 residues. With 5 bases removed from V and 2 bases from J, the gap between germline ends came to 16 bases. The chain's CDR3 is CATSGSPGHLTDTQYF. CDR3 DNA: TGTGCCACCAGTGGCTCGCCGGGACACCTCACAGATACGCAGTATTTT.

This clone was detected only once. The chain employs TRBV2 and TRBJ1-4; a weak D match, TRBD1 (6 bases). V was cut by 1 base and J by 8 bases, with 11 bases left in between. Germline CDR1 is SNHLY and CDR2 is FYNNEI. CDR3 length: 14 residues. CDR3 sequence reads: CASSEGTVGEKLFF. CDR3 DNA: TGTGCCAGCAGTGAAGGGACAGTTGGGGAAAAACTGTTTTTT.

This clone was found once. This chain connects TRBV11-2 to TRBJ1-3, with TRBD1 identical over 10 bases. Germline lookup yields CDR1 SGHAT and CDR2 FQNNGV. This CDR3 has 16 residues. J lost 3 bases, V lost 4 bases, and 6 bases had no gene match. CDR3 sequence: CASSYTDRGFGNTIYF. The CDR3 bases are TGTGCCAGCAGCTACACGGACAGGGGGTTTGGAAACACCATATATTTT.

CDR3 sequence reads: CASSLRGDLDTQYF. Here the CDR3 DNA reads TGCGCCAGCAGCTTACGGGGGGATTTGGATACGCAGTATTTT. The J gene is TRBJ2-3, the V gene TRBV5-1, with 7 bases matching TRBD2. V trimming: 2 bases; J trimming: 6 bases; junction bases outside the gene matches: 6. The CDR3 loop spans 14 amino acids. The germline V gene encodes CDR1 SGHRS and CDR2 YFSETQ.

V usage is TRBV18 and J usage is TRBJ1-2; D is perhaps TRBD1 (6 bases). This CDR3 is 14 amino acids long. Trimming shortened V by 6 bases and J by 3 bases, and 14 bases separated the two germline ends. Germline CDR1 and CDR2: KGHSH and LQKENI. CDR3: CASSQQGFDYGYTF. For the CDR3, the DNA is TGTGCCAGCTCCCAACAGGGCTTTGACTATGGCTACACCTTC.

For the CDR3, the DNA is TGTGCCAGCAGCTTAGGTATGGCAGTGTCTGGAAACACCATATATTTT. It codes for CASSLGMAVSGNTIYF. The chain links TRBV7-6 to TRBJ1-3; D is unclear. Germline values: CDR1 SGHVS, CDR2 FNYEAQ. V was trimmed by 1 base and J by 1 base, leaving 11 bases between them. The CDR3 totals 16 residues.

The rearrangement links TRBV27 to TRBJ2-3, with 7 bases fitting TRBD2. CDR1 is MNHEY and CDR2 is SMNVEV in the germline V gene (reference sequence). The CDR3 is 14 amino acids. Unmatched junction bases numbered 3, after V lost 2 bases and J lost 4 bases. CDR3 sequence reads: CASSLGGDPDTQYF. In nucleotides, the CDR3 is TGTGCCAGCAGTTTAGGGGGGGACCCAGATACGCAGTATTTT.

The chain recombines TRBV18 with TRBJ1-5; D call uncertain. The germline gives CDR1 KGHSH, CDR2 LQKENI. CDR3 length: 13 residues. V was cut by 2 bases and J by 6 bases, with 8 bases left in between. The CDR3 here is CASSPGETQPQHF. The CDR3 DNA is TGTGCCAGCTCACCAGGGGAGACTCAGCCCCAGCATTTT.

This chain uses TRBV6-1 with TRBJ2-7; D call uncertain. V lost 2 bases to trimming and J lost 9 bases, with 8 bases between them. CDR3 length equals 11 residues. Per germline, CDR1 MNHNS and CDR2 SASEGT. CDR3 sequence reads: CASSELGGQYV. In nucleotides, the CDR3 is TGTGCCAGCAGTGAATTAGGCGGGCAGTACGTC.

The chain carries TRBV7-9 and TRBJ2-1; a possible D gene is TRBD2 (5 bases). Germline V gene lookup returns CDR1 SEHNR and CDR2 FQNEAQ (reference sequence). The ends were cut back, 0 bases at V and 8 bases at J, with 26 bases in the middle. The CDR3 extends over 19 amino acids. As DNA, the CDR3 is TGTGCCAGCAGCTTAGCGTTTGCGACTATTATAGTGGAATTCGATGAGCAGTTCTTC. It yields the protein CASSLAFATIIVEFDEQFF.

The chain links TRBV7-3 to TRBJ1-2; D is unclear. V was cut by 5 bases and J by 2 bases, with 15 bases left in between. The CDR3 has 15 residues. Per the germline V gene, CDR1 is SGHTA and CDR2 is FQGTGA. This CDR3 reads CASSPSFRPNYGYTF. CDR3 sequence (DNA): TGTGCCAGCAGCCCCTCTTTCAGGCCCAACTATGGCTACACCTTC.

The CDR3 spells CATPHGVIWFAGYTF. The CDR3 DNA is TGTGCCACCCCGCACGGGGTTATATGGTTCGCTGGCTACACCTTC. This sequence joins TRBV5-6 and TRBJ1-2; D unclear. Trimming stripped 9 bases from V and 7 bases from J, with 25 bases between. The CDR3 covers 15 residues. Germline CDR1 and CDR2: SGHDT and YYEEEE.

The gene calls are TRBV7-9 and TRBJ1-6; a possible D gene is TRBD1 (6 bases). The CDR3 runs 13 residues. V lost 5 bases to trimming and J lost 7 bases, with 9 bases between them. Germline V gene sequence: CDR1 SEHNR, CDR2 FQNEAQ (reference sequence). The CDR3 loop reads CASSITGNSPLHF. The CDR3 bases are TGTGCCAGCAGCATCACAGGGAATTCACCCCTCCACTTT.

J is TRBJ2-5 and V is TRBV9, with a weak D call TRBD1 (6 bases). The germline gives CDR1 SGDLS, CDR2 YYNGEE. The CDR3 extends over 14 amino acids. Between the trimmed V and J ends, which lost 2 bases and 4 bases, there was a span of 12 bases. The DNA for the CDR3 is TGTGCCAGCAGCGTGCACCCAGGGGCAGAGACCCAGTACTTC. It specifies CASSVHPGAETQYF.

In this sample, this clone turned up many times. This chain joins TRBV10-3 and TRBJ2-5; D is unclear. The V gene's germline CDR1 is ENHRY and CDR2 SYGVKD. Trimming pared 0 bases from V and 5 bases from J, leaving 4 bases between. This CDR3 spans 12 amino acids. The CDR3 sequence is CAISESSETQYF. CDR3 DNA sequence: TGTGCCATCAGTGAGTCGAGCGAGACCCAGTACTTC.

Many counts were recorded for this clone. V gene TRBV29-1 combines with J gene TRBJ1-2; 7 bases map to TRBD1. After removal of 0 bases from V and 4 bases from J, the junction contained 11 bases not matched to a gene. CDR1 is SQVTM and CDR2 is ANQGSEA in the germline V gene. This CDR3 has 16 amino acids. CDR3 in amino acids: CSVEEIGQETFYGYTF. For the CDR3, the DNA is TGCAGCGTTGAAGAAATAGGACAGGAAACTTTCTATGGCTACACCTTC.

The chain has TRBV9 and TRBJ2-5; D may be TRBD2 (6 bases). The CDR3 loop spans 13 amino acids. With 5 bases removed from V and 1 base from J, the gap between germline ends came to 9 bases. CDR1 and CDR2 from the germline V gene are SGDLS and YYNGEE. CDR3 nucleotide sequence: TGTGCCAGCAGTCTCGGGGGCCAAGAGACCCAGTACTTC. It yields the protein CASSLGGQETQYF.

The chain employs TRBV11-3 and TRBJ2-5; possibly TRBD2 for D (5 bases). Germline V gives CDR1 SGHNT, CDR2 YENEEA. V lost 4 bases to trimming and J lost 5 bases, with 26 bases between them. This CDR3 has 18 amino acids. The CDR3 sequence: CASSSVGFRESLWETQYF. In nucleotides, the CDR3 is TGTGCCAGCAGCTCAGTCGGGTTTAGGGAGTCCTTATGGGAGACCCAGTACTTC.

The chain is built from TRBV7-2 and TRBJ2-1; 9 nucleotides align to TRBD2. Per germline, CDR1 SGHTA and CDR2 FQGNSA. CDR3 size: 16 residues. V shed 0 bases, J shed 6 bases, and the junction held 6 bases outside the gene matches. The CDR3 region has the DNA TGTGCCAGCAGCTTAGCGCAGCGGGGGGTACCCAATGAGCAGTTCTTC. Protein sequence: CASSLAQRGVPNEQFF.

The gene calls are TRBV9 and TRBJ2-2, with TRBD2 matching 8 bases. Looked up from germline, CDR1 is SGDLS and CDR2 is YYNGEE. The CDR3 is made up of 17 amino acids. J gave up 4 bases and V 0 bases, and 8 bases lay outside the gene matches. The CDR3 nucleotides are TGTGCCAGCAGCGTAGGAGGGGGACTAGAGGGCACCGGGGAGCTGTTTTTT. Translation gives CASSVGGGLEGTGELFF.